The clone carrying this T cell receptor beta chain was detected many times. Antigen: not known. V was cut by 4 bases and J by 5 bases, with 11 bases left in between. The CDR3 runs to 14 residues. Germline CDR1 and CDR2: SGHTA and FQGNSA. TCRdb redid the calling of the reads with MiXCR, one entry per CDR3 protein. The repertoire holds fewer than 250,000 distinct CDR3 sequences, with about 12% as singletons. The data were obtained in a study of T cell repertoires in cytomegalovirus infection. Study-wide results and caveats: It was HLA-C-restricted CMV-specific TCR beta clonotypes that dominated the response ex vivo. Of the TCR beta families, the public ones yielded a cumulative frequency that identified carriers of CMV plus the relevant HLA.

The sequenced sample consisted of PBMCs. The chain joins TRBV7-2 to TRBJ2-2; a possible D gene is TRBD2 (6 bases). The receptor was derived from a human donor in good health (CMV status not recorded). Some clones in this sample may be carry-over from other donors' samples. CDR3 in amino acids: CASSWDSGTGELFF. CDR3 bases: TGTGCCAGCAGCTGGGACTCTGGGACCGGGGAGCTGTTTTTT.